This T cell receptor beta chain was recovered during a study of CD8 T cells in Susac syndrome. CDR3 size: 15 residues. The germline CDR1 and CDR2 sequences are MDHEN and SYDVKM. Trimming at V came to 6 bases and at J to 6 bases, leaving 11 bases not matched to a gene. When the RNA was reverse transcribed, random hexamers were used with an input of roughly 0.45 to 1 ug. TCRdb redid the calling of the immunoSEQ multiplex PCR reads with MiXCR, one entry per CDR3 protein. Of roughly 200,000 distinct CDR3 sequences in the sample, 90% to 95% were seen once. Sequencing was done on a sample of CD4+ T cells from PBMCs. This sequence originates from a human donor in good health. V and J are TRBV28 and TRBJ1-1, with 9 bases identical to TRBD1. CDR3 DNA sequence: TGTGCCAGCAGAGCTACAGGGGGCTCTCTGGCTGAAGCTTTCTTT. It yields the protein CASRATGGSLAEAFF.